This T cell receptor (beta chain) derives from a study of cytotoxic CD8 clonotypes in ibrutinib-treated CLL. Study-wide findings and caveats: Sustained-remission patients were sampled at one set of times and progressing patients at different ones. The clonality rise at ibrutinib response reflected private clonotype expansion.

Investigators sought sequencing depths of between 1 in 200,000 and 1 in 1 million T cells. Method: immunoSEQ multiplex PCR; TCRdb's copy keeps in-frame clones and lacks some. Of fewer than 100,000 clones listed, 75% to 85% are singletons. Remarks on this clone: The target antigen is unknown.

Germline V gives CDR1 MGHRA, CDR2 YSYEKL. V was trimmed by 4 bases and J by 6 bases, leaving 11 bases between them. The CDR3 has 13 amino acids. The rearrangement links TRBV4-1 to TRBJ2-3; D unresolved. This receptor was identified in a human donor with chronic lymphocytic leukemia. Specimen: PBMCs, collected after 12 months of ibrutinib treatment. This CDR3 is CASSPDSIDTQYF. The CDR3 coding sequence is TGCGCCAGCAGCCCGGATAGTATTGATACGCAGTATTTT.